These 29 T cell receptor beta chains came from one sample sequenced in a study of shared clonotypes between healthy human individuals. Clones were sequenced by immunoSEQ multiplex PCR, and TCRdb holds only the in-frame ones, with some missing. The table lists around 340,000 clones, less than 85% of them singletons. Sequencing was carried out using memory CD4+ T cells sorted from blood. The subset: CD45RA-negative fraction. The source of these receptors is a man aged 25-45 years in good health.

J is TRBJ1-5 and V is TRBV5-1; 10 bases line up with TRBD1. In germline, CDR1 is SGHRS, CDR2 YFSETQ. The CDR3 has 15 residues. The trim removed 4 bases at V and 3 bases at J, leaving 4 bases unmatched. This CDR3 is CASSQGQGINQPQHF. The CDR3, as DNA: TGCGCCAGCAGCCAGGGACAGGGGATCAATCAGCCCCAGCATTTT.

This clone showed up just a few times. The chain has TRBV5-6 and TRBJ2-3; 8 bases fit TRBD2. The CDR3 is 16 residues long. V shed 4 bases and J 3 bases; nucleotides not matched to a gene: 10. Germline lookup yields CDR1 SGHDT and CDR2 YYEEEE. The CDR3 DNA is TGTGCCAGCAGCCCAGCTGGGACTAGGGGGACAGATACGCAGTATTTT. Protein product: CASSPAGTRGTDTQYF.

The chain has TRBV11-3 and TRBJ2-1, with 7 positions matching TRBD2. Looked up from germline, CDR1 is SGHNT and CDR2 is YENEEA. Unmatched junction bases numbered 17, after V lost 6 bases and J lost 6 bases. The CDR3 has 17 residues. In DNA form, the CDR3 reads TGTGCCAGCAGTACCGGGGAGGGCCCTCCGGGGTTCAATGAGCAGTTCTTC. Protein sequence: CASSTGEGPPGFNEQFF.

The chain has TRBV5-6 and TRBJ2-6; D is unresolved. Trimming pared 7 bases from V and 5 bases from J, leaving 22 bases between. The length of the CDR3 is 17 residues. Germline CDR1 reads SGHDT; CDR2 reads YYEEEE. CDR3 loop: CASAIRNSQSRANVLTF. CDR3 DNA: TGTGCCAGCGCAATTCGCAATTCACAAAGTCGGGCCAACGTCCTGACTTTC.

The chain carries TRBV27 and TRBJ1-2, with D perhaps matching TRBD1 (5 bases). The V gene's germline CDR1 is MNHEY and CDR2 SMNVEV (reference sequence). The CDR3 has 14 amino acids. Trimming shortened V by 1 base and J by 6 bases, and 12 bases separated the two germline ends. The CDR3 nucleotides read TGTGCCAGCAGTTTATTGCCGGTCAGGGATGGCTACACCTTC. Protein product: CASSLLPVRDGYTF.

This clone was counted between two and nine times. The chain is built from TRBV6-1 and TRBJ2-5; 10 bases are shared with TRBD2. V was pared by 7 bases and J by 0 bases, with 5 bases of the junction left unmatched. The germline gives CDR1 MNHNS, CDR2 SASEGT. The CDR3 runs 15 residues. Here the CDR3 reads CASTKLAGYQETQYF. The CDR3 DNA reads TGTGCCAGCACCAAACTAGCGGGGTACCAAGAGACCCAGTACTTC.

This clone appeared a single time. CDR3: CASSQEFQLARDDYGYTF. CDR3 bases: TGTGCCAGCAGCCAAGAATTCCAACTAGCCCGGGATGACTATGGCTACACCTTC. This chain links TRBV11-2 with TRBJ1-2; no clear D gene. V was cut by 5 bases and J by 3 bases, with 25 bases left in between. Per the germline V gene, CDR1 is SGHAT and CDR2 is FQNNGV. The CDR3 runs to 18 residues. The entire variable domain, with the rest obtained from reference TRBV11-2 and TRBJ1-2, is as follows: EAGVAQSPRYKIIEKRQSVAFWCNPISGHATLYWYQQILGQGPKLLIQFQNNGVVDDSQLPKDRFSAERLKGVDSTLKIQPAKLEDSAVYLCASSQEFQLARDDYGYTFGSGTRLTVV.

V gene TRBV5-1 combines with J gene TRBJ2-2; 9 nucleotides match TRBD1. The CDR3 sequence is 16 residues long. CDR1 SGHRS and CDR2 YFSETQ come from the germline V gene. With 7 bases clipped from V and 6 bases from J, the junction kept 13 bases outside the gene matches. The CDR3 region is CASRRPGQGPSGELFF. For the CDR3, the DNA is TGCGCCAGCCGGAGACCGGGACAGGGTCCCTCCGGGGAGCTGTTTTTT.

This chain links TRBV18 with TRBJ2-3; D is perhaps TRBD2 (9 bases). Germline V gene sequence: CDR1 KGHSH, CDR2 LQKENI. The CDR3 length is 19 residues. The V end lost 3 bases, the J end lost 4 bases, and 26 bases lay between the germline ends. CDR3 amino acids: CASSPQGARAAGGPDTQYF. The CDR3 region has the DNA TGTGCCAGCTCACCCCAGGGGGCCCGGGCTGCGGGAGGGCCAGATACGCAGTATTTT.

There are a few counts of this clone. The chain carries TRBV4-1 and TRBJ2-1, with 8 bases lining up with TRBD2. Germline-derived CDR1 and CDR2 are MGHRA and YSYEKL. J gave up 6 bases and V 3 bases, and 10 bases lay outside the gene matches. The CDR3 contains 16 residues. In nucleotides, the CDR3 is TGCGCCAGCAGCCATAACCCCGCGGGAGGCGGCAATGAGCAGTTCTTC. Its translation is CASSHNPAGGGNEQFF.

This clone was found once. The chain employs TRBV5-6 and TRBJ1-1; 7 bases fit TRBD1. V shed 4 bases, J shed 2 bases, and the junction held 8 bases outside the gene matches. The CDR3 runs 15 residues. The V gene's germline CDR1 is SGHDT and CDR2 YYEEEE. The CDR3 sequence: CASSLQGLENTEAFF. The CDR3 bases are TGTGCCAGCAGCCTACAGGGGTTGGAAAACACTGAAGCTTTCTTT.

CDR3 DNA: TGTGCCAGCAGCCAACGCCCTGCCGGGGGGCGTGGAGAGACCCAGTACTTC. Its translation is CASSQRPAGGRGETQYF. V is TRBV4-2 and J is TRBJ2-5; D is possibly TRBD2 (7 bases). This CDR3 is 17 amino acids long. The V and J ends lost 2 bases and 4 bases respectively, with 20 bases between them. Germline V gene sequence: CDR1 LGHNA, CDR2 YNFKEQ.

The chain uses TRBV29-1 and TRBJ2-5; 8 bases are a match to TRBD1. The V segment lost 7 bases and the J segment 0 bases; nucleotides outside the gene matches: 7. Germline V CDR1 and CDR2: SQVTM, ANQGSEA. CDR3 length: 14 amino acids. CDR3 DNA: TGCAGCGCCCGTGGGGACAGGAACCAAGAGACCCAGTACTTC. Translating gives CSARGDRNQETQYF.

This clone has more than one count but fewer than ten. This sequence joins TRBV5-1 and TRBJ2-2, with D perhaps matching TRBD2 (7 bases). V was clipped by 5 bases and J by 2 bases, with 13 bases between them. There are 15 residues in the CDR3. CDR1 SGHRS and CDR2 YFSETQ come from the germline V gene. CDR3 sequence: CASRDRGGNTGELFF. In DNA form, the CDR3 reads TGCGCCAGCAGAGATAGGGGGGGAAACACCGGGGAGCTGTTTTTT.

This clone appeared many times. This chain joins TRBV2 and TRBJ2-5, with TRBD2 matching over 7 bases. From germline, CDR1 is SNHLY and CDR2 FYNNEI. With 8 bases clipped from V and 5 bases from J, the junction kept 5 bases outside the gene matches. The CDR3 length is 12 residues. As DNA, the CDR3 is TGTGCCAGCGGGACTACCCAGGAGACCCAGTACTTC. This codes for CASGTTQETQYF.

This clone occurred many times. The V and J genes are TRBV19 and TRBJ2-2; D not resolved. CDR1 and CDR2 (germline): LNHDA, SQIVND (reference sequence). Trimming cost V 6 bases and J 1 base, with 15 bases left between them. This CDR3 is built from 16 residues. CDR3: CASRRAIPGNTGELFF. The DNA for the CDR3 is TGTGCCAGTAGAAGGGCCATTCCGGGGAACACCGGGGAGCTGTTTTTT.

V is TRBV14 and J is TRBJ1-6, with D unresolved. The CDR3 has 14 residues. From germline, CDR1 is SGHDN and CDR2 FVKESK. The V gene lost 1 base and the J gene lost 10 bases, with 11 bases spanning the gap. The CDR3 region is CASSQVFDGSPLHF. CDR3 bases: TGTGCCAGCAGCCAAGTCTTCGACGGATCACCCCTCCACTTT.

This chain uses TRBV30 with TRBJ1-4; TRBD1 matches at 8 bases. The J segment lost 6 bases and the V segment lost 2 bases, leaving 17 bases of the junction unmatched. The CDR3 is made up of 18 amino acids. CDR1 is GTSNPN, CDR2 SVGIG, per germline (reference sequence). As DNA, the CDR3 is TGTGCCTGGAGTCCCTCCGGACAGGGAAAGGCTTGGGATGAAAAACTGTTTTTT. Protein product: CAWSPSGQGKAWDEKLFF.

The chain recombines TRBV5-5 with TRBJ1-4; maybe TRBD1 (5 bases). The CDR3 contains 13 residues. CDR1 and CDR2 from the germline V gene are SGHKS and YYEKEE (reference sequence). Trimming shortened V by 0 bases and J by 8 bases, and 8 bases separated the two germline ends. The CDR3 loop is CASSLGAGEKLFF. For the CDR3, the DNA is TGTGCCAGCAGCTTGGGTGCAGGGGAAAAACTGTTTTTT.

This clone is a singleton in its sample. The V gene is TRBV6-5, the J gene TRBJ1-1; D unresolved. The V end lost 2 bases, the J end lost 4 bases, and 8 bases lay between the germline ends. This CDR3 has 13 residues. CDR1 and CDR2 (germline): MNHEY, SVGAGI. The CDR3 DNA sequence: TGTGCCAGCAGTTACCAGCAGGTCACTGAAGCTTTCTTT. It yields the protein CASSYQQVTEAFF.

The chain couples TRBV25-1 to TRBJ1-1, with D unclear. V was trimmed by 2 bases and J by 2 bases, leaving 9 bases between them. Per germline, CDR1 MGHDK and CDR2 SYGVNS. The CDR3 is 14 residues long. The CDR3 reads CASSEISGNTEAFF. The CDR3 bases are TGTGCCAGCAGTGAAATCTCGGGTAACACTGAAGCTTTCTTT.

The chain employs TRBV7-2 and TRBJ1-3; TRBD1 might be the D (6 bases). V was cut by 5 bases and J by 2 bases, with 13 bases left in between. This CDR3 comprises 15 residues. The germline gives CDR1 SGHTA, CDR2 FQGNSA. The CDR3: CASSRRGPPGNTIYF. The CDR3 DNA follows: TGTGCCAGCAGCCGTCGGGGGCCCCCTGGAAACACCATATATTTT.

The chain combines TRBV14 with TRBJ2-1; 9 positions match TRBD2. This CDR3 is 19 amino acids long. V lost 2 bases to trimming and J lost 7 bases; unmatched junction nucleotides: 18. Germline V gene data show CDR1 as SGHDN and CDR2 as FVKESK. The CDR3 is CASSQLKVWREGSGNEQFF. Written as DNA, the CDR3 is TGTGCCAGCAGCCAACTCAAGGTATGGCGGGAGGGCTCGGGGAATGAGCAGTTCTTC. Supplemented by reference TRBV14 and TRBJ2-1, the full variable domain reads EAGVTQFPSHSVIEKGQTVTLRCDPISGHDNLYWYRRVMGKEIKFLLHFVKESKQDESGMPNNRFLAERTGGTYSTLKVQPAELEDSGVYFCASSQLKVWREGSGNEQFFGPGTRLTVL.

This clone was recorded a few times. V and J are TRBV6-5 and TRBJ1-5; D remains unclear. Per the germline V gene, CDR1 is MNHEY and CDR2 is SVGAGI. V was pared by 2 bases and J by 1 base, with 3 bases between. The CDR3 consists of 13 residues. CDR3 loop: CASSYDSNQPQHF. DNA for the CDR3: TGTGCCAGCAGTTACGACAGCAATCAGCCCCAGCATTTT.

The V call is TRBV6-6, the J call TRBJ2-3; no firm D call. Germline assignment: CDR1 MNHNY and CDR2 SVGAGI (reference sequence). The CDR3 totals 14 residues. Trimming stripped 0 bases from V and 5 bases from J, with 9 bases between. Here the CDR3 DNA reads TGTGCCAGCAGTTACTCGAGCGCCGGAGATACGCAGTATTTT. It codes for CASSYSSAGDTQYF.

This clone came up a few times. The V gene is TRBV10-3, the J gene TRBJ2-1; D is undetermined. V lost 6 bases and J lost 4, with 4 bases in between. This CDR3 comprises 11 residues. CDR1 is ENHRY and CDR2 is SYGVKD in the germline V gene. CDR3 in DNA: TGTGCCATCAGGGAATACAATGAGCAGTTCTTC. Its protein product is CAIREYNEQFF.

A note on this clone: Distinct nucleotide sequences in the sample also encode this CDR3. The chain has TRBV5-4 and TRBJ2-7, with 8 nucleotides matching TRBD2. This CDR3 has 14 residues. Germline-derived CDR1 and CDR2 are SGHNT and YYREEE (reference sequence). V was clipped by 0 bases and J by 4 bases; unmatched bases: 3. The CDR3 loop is CASSLAGGPYEQYF. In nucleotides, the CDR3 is TGTGCCAGCAGCTTGGCGGGAGGGCCGTACGAGCAGTACTTC. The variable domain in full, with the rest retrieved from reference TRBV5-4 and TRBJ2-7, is ETGVTQSPTHLIKTRGQQVTLRCSSQSGHNTVSWYQQALGQGPQFIFQYYREEENGRGNFPPRFSGLQFPNYSSELNVNALELDDSALYLCASSLAGGPYEQYFGPGTRLTVT.

Written as DNA, the CDR3 is TGCGCCAGCAGCTTGGGTGGGGACTTCTACGAGCAGTACTTC. Amino acid sequence: CASSLGGDFYEQYF. The chain recombines TRBV5-1 with TRBJ2-7, with D possibly being TRBD2 (6 bases). Trimming left V 0 bases short and J 3 bases short, with 10 bases between. From germline, CDR1 is SGHRS and CDR2 YFSETQ. The CDR3 length is 14 residues.

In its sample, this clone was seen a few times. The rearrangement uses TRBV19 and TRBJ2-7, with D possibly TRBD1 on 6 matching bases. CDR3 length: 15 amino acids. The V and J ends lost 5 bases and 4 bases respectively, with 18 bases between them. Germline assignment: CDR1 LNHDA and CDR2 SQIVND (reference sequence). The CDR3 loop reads CASSPLTGPQYEQYF. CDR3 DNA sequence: TGTGCCAGTAGTCCCCTCACAGGGCCTCAGTACGAGCAGTACTTC. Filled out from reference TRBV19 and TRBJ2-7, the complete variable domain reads DGGITQSPKYLFRKEGQNVTLSCEQNLNHDAMYWYRQDPGQGLRLIYYSQIVNDFQKGDIAEGYSVSREKKESFPLTVTSAQKNPTAFYLCASSPLTGPQYEQYFGPGTRLTVT.